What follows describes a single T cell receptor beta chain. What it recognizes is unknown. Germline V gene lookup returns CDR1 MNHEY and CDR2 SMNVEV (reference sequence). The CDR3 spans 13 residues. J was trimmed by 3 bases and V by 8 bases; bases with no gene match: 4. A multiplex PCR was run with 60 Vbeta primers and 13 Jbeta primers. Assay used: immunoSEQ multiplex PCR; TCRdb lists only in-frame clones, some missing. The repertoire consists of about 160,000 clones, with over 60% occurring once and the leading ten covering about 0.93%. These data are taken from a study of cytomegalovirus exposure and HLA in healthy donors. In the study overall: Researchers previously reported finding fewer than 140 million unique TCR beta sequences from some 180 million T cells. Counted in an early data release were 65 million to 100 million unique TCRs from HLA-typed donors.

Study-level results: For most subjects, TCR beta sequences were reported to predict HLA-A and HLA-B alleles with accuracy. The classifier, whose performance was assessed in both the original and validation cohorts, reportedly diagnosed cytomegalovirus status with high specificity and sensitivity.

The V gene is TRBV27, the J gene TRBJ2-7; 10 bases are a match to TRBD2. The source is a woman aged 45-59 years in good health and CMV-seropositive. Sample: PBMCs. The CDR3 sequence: CASCPSGGYEQYF. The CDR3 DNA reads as TGTGCCAGCTGCCCTAGCGGGGGCTACGAGCAGTACTTC.